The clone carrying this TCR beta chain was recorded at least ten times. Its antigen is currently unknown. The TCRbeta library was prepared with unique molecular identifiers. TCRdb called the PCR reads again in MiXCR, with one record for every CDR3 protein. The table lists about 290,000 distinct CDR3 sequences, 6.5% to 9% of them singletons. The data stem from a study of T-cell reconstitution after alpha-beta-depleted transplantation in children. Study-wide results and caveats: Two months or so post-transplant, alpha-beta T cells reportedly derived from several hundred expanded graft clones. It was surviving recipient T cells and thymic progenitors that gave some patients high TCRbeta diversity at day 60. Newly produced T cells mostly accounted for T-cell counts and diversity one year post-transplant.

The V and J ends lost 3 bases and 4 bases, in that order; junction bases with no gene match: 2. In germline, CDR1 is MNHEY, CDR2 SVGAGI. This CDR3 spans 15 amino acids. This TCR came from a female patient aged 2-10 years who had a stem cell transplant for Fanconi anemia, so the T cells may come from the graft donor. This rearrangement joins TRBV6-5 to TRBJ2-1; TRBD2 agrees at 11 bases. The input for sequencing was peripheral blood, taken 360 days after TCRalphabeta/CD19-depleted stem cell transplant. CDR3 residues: CASSYGTSGYNEQFF. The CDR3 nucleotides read TGTGCCAGCAGTTATGGGACTAGCGGATACAATGAGCAGTTCTTC.